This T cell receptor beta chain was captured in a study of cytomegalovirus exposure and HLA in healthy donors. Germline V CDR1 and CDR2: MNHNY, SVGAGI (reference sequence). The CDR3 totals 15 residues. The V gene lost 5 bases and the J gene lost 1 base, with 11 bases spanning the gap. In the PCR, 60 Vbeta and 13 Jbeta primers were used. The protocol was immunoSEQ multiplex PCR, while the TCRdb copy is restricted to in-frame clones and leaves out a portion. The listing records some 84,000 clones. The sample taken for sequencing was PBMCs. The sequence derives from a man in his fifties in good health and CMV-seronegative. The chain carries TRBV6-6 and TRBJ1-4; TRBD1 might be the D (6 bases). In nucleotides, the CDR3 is TGTGCCAGCAGTAGACAGGCCGTAACTAATGAAAAACTGTTTTTT. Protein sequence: CASSRQAVTNEKLFF.